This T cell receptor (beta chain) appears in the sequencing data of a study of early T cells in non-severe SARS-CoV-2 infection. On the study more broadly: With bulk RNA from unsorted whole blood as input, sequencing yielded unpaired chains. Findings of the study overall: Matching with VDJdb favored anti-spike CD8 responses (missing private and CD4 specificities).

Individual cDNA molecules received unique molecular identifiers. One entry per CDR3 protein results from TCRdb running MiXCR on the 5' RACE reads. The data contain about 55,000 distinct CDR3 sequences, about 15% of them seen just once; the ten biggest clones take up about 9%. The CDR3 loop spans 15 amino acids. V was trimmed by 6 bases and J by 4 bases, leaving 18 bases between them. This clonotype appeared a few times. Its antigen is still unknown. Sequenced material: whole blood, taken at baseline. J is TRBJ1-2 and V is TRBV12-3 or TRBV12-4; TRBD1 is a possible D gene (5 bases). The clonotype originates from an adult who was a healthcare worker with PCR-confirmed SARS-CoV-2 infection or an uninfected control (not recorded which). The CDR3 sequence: CASSRRRRDGYGYTF. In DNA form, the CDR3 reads TGTGCCAGCAGCCGCCGGCGGAGGGACGGCTATGGCTACACCTTC.